This T cell receptor (beta chain) was profiled in a study of blood T cell repertoires in COVID-19. The table lists this clone with a few counts. This CDR3 comprises 11 residues. Trimming took off 5 bases at V and 9 bases at J, with 11 bases between the two ends. CDR1 DFQATT and CDR2 SNEGSKA come from the germline V gene (reference sequence). In the authors' methods: Reference gene primers were amplified, and this amplification served to estimate nucleated cell counts. Some clones are missing from TCRdb's copy, which holds only in-frame ones; the method was immunoSEQ multiplex PCR. V and J calls and clone size are copied from that table; D and trimming were computed from the DNA. There are approximately 60,000 clones in the sample; 70% to 80% occur only once, and roughly 18% lies in the top ten.

The chain combines TRBV20-1 with TRBJ2-1, with D perhaps TRBD2 (6 bases). What was sequenced was peripheral blood. The clonotype originates from a man between 60 and 75 years old with acute or convalescent COVID-19. The CDR3 DNA is TGCAGTGCTCAGACTAGGGGTGAGCAGTTCTTC. It encodes CSAQTRGEQFF.